Listed here are 30 T cell receptor beta chains from one sample, sequenced in a study of blood T cell repertoires in COVID-19. Some clones are missing from TCRdb's copy, which holds only in-frame ones; the method was immunoSEQ multiplex PCR. The sample includes over 75,000 clones, roughly 88% of them seen just once. The specimen sequenced was peripheral blood. These receptors all stem from a man in his fifties with COVID-19, enrolled during active disease.

The gene calls are TRBV5-1 and TRBJ1-4, with TRBD1 matching over 7 bases. Trimming cost V 4 bases and J 3 bases; bases outside gene matches: 9. Germline values: CDR1 SGHRS, CDR2 YFSETQ. The CDR3 has 16 amino acids. This chain's CDR3 is CASSSRSGGSNEKLFF. In nucleotides, the CDR3 is TGCGCCAGCAGCAGCCGATCAGGGGGTTCTAATGAAAAACTGTTTTTT.

The chain uses TRBV18 and TRBJ1-2; D gene unclear. V was cut by 0 bases and J by 5 bases, with 10 bases left in between. The germline CDR1 and CDR2 sequences are KGHSH and LQKENI. The CDR3 consists of 14 residues. CDR3 region: CASSPPEVPYGYTF. CDR3 sequence (DNA): TGTGCCAGCTCACCACCGGAGGTTCCTTATGGCTACACCTTC. The variable domain in full, completed from reference TRBV18 and TRBJ1-2, reads NAGVMQNPRHLVRRRGQEARLRCSPMKGHSHVYWYRQLPEEGLKFMVYLQKENIIDESGMPKERFSAEFPKEGPSILRIQQVVRGDSAAYFCASSPPEVPYGYTFGSGTRLTVV.

The V gene is TRBV21-1, the J gene TRBJ1-5; the tabulated D call, TRBD1, remains unverified against the DNA. TRBV21-1 is classified as a pseudogene. This CDR3 spans 14 amino acids. CDR3 bases: TGTGCCAGTATGGACAGAACCCCGAATCAGCCCCAGCATTTT. The encoded protein is CASMDRTPNQPQHF.

This chain joins TRBV12-1 and TRBJ1-5; no DNA check was done on the table's D call, TRBD1. TRBV12-1 is flagged as a pseudogene. The CDR3 consists of 15 residues. The CDR3 spells CASSYIDRSIQPQHF. DNA for the CDR3: TGTGCCAGCAGCTACATCGACAGGTCGATTCAGCCCCAGCATTTT.

The J gene is TRBJ1-1, the V gene TRBV6-1, with D maybe TRBD1 (5 bases). The germline V gene has CDR1 MNHNS and CDR2 SASEGT. The CDR3 is 17 amino acids. V dropped 2 bases and J dropped 4 bases, with 20 bases sitting between them. The CDR3 sequence: CASSELAGINLGTEAFF. DNA of the CDR3: TGTGCCAGCAGTGAATTGGCAGGGATAAACTTGGGCACTGAAGCTTTCTTT.

CDR3 DNA sequence: TGCGCCAGCAGCCAAAGTCGTGGACTAGCGGGGGGCAGCTCCTACAATGAGCAGTTCTTC. Residues: CASSQSRGLAGGSSYNEQFF. The rearrangement links TRBV4-3 to TRBJ2-1; 14 nucleotides line up with TRBD2. Germline V gene sequence: CDR1 LGHNA, CDR2 YSLEER. V shed 2 bases, J shed 0 bases, and the junction held 9 bases outside the gene matches. The CDR3 is made up of 20 amino acids.

The V and J genes are TRBV7-9 and TRBJ1-1; unclear D gene. This CDR3 is 17 amino acids long. Germline loops: CDR1 SEHNR, CDR2 FQNEAQ (reference sequence). V shed 3 bases and J shed 0 bases, with 17 bases lying between them. The CDR3 is CASSFSLATTLNTEAFF. The DNA of the CDR3 is TGTGCCAGCAGCTTTTCTTTAGCGACCACGCTGAACACTGAAGCTTTCTTT.

The V and J genes are TRBV6-6 and TRBJ1-6; tentative D call: TRBD1 (5 bases). CDR1 and CDR2 (germline): MNHNY, SVGAGI (reference sequence). The CDR3 is 13 residues long. Trimming pared 5 bases from V and 6 bases from J, leaving 8 bases between. The CDR3 spells CASSDRINSPLHF. Here the CDR3 DNA reads TGTGCCAGCAGTGACAGAATTAATTCACCCCTCCACTTT.

This chain uses TRBV5-5 with TRBJ1-1; 7 positions agree with TRBD1. Unmatched junction bases numbered 4, after V lost 2 bases and J lost 0 bases. CDR1 and CDR2 from the germline V gene are SGHKS and YYEKEE (reference sequence). The length of the CDR3 is 15 residues. DNA of the CDR3: TGTGCCAGCAGCTTCGGCAGGGGGATGAACACTGAAGCTTTCTTT. Translated, it gives CASSFGRGMNTEAFF.

V and J are TRBV5-5 and TRBJ1-3; TRBD1 matches at 11 bases. The germline V gene encodes CDR1 SGHKS and CDR2 YYEKEE (reference sequence). CDR3 length equals 15 residues. Germline trimming cut 3 bases from V and 7 bases from J; bases unmatched to any gene: 6. The CDR3 sequence is CASSSRGQGVNTIYF. Written as DNA, the CDR3 is TGTGCCAGCAGCTCCCGGGGACAGGGGGTTAACACCATATATTTT.

The chain links TRBV18 to TRBJ1-1; 7 bases map to TRBD1. The ends lost 2 bases at V and 6 bases at J; junction bases unmatched: 15. Germline V lookup: CDR1 KGHSH, CDR2 LQKENI. This CDR3 spans 17 amino acids. The DNA of the CDR3 is TGTGCCAGCTCACCAAGGCAGGGGGTTACCTATAACGCTGAAGCTTTCTTT. Protein: CASSPRQGVTYNAEAFF.

This chain uses TRBV11-2 with TRBJ2-2; D gene ambiguous. This CDR3 region has 13 residues. V dropped 6 bases and J dropped 2 bases, with 7 bases sitting between them. Germline V gives CDR1 SGHAT, CDR2 FQNNGV. Written as DNA, the CDR3 is TGTGCCAGCAGTCGACTCAACACCGGGGAGCTGTTTTTT. Translating gives CASSRLNTGELFF.

The chain combines TRBV14 with TRBJ2-7; TRBD2 might be the D (5 bases). Per germline, CDR1 SGHDN and CDR2 FVKESK. V was cut by 1 base and J by 6 bases, with 19 bases left in between. This CDR3 has 16 residues. CDR3 sequence: CASSQVVILEAPEQYF. CDR3 DNA sequence: TGTGCCAGCAGCCAAGTCGTGATCCTGGAGGCCCCCGAGCAGTACTTC.

V usage is TRBV28 and J usage is TRBJ1-2, with D perhaps TRBD1 (6 bases). CDR1 MDHEN and CDR2 SYDVKM come from the germline V gene. Trimming pared 10 bases from V and 7 bases from J, leaving 19 bases between. The CDR3 runs 13 residues. The CDR3 loop is CATYQQAGVGYTF. The DNA of the CDR3 is TGTGCCACCTACCAGCAGGCAGGGGTTGGCTACACCTTC.

The V gene is TRBV21-1, the J gene TRBJ2-7; the table names TRBD2, a call not compared with the DNA. TRBV21-1 is deemed a pseudogene. The CDR3 has 14 residues. CDR3 amino acids: CASSKGRSLRGQYF. In nucleotides, the CDR3 is TGTGCCAGCAGCAAAGGACGGTCTCTGCGGGGGCAGTACTTC.

The chain has TRBV11-3 and TRBJ2-1; 9 bases are a match to TRBD2. CDR1 and CDR2 (germline): SGHNT, YENEEA. With V trimmed by 3 bases and J by 5 bases, 11 bases remained unmatched. CDR3 length: 17 amino acids. CDR3 protein: CASSFSGSGGLNNEQFF. In nucleotides, the CDR3 is TGTGCCAGCAGCTTCTCGGGGAGCGGGGGGCTTAACAATGAGCAGTTCTTC.

J is TRBJ2-3 and V is TRBV6-6; 7 nucleotides agree with TRBD2. This CDR3 has 13 amino acids. The germline CDR1 and CDR2 sequences are MNHNY and SVGAGI (reference sequence). V shed 11 bases, J shed 2 bases, and the junction held 7 bases outside the gene matches. The CDR3 spells CACCRDYTDTQYF. CDR3 DNA: TGTGCCTGCTGCCGGGACTACACAGATACGCAGTATTTT.

This chain links TRBV11-3 with TRBJ2-4, with no clear D. The CDR3 spans 13 residues. Trimming stripped 0 bases from V and 9 bases from J, with 9 bases between. Germline loops: CDR1 SGHNT, CDR2 YENEEA. The CDR3 is CASSLDASGIQYF. The CDR3 DNA follows: TGTGCCAGCAGCTTAGATGCTTCGGGCATTCAGTACTTC.

The CDR3 coding sequence is TGTGCCAGCAGCTTAGTTGCGGACAGGAACACTGAAGCTTTCTTT. Residues: CASSLVADRNTEAFF. The chain employs TRBV7-9 and TRBJ1-1; a possible D gene is TRBD1 (6 bases). V dropped 1 base and J dropped 1 base, with 10 bases sitting between them. CDR1 is SEHNR, CDR2 FQNEAQ, per germline (reference sequence). This CDR3 region has 15 residues.

The J gene is TRBJ2-7, the V gene TRBV7-9; D unclear. The CDR3 is 14 residues long. V was shortened by 5 bases and J by 0 bases, with 11 bases between the two germline ends. Per germline, CDR1 SEHNR and CDR2 FQNEAQ (reference sequence). Here the CDR3 DNA reads TGTGCCAGCAGCGCCAAACTCCGCTCCTACGAGCAGTACTTC. It specifies CASSAKLRSYEQYF.

The table lists this clone with a few counts. V and J are TRBV9 and TRBJ1-1, with D hard to call. The germline CDR1 and CDR2 sequences are SGDLS and YYNGEE. V was shortened by 2 bases and J by 6 bases, with 17 bases between the two germline ends. There are 15 residues in the CDR3. CDR3 loop: CASSVEGGEWAEAFF. The CDR3 DNA reads as TGTGCCAGCAGCGTGGAGGGCGGAGAATGGGCTGAAGCTTTCTTT.

This chain links TRBV4-2 with TRBJ2-1; D ambiguous. V shed 1 base and J shed 7 bases, with 14 bases lying between them. This CDR3 has 15 residues. Per the germline V gene, CDR1 is LGHNA and CDR2 is YNFKEQ. Here the CDR3 DNA reads TGTGCCAGCAGCCAAGGAATGGCCGTCATAAATGAGCAGTTCTTC. This translates into CASSQGMAVINEQFF.

The chain is built from TRBV6-2 or TRBV6-3 and TRBJ1-1; D remains ambiguous. V lost 4 bases and J 1 base, leaving 10 bases between the germline ends. The CDR3 length is 14 residues. The V gene's germline CDR1 is MNHEY and CDR2 SVGEGT. CDR3 nucleotide sequence: TGTGCCAGCAGTTCGGTCCCTAAGAACACTGAAGCTTTCTTT. Amino acid sequence: CASSSVPKNTEAFF.

This chain uses TRBV5-1 with TRBJ1-2; a possible D gene is TRBD1 (6 bases). V was cut by 6 bases and J by 0 bases, with 9 bases left in between. The germline V gene has CDR1 SGHRS and CDR2 YFSETQ. The CDR3 extends over 13 amino acids. Here the CDR3 DNA reads TGCGCCAGCAATGCAGGGGCTAACTATGGCTACACCTTC. Translating it yields CASNAGANYGYTF. The full variable domain, with the rest looked up from reference TRBV5-1 and TRBJ1-2, is KAGVTQTPRYLIKTRGQQVTLSCSPISGHRSVSWYQQTPGQGLQFLFEYFSETQRNKGNFPGRFSGRQFSNSRSEMNVSTLELGDSALYLCASNAGANYGYTFGSGTRLTVV.

The rearrangement uses TRBV10-2 and TRBJ1-2; TRBD1 matches at 9 bases. Per germline, CDR1 WSHSY and CDR2 SAAADI. The CDR3 runs to 13 residues. V gave up 10 bases and J gave up 5 bases; unmatched junction bases: 8. CDR3 DNA: TGCGCCACCGGGACAGGGAATCCGTATGGCTACACCTTC. It encodes CATGTGNPYGYTF.

In this sample, this clone turned up once. The V call is TRBV7-2, the J call TRBJ1-5; the D is unclear. V gave up 0 bases and J gave up 6 bases, with 9 bases separating them. The CDR3 loop spans 14 amino acids. Germline CDR1 reads SGHTA; CDR2 reads FQGNSA. The DNA for the CDR3 is TGTGCCAGCAGCTTAGCGCTGGGCAGTCAGCCCCAGCATTTT. Protein product: CASSLALGSQPQHF.

The rearrangement joins TRBV6-5 to TRBJ2-1, with D perhaps matching TRBD1 (6 bases). From germline, CDR1 is MNHEY and CDR2 SVGAGI. Trimming stripped 2 bases from V and 8 bases from J, with 19 bases between. CDR3 length: 16 amino acids. The CDR3 DNA is TGTGCCAGCAGTTACCCGACAGGTAATAGGGTGGATGAGCAGTTCTTC. Protein: CASSYPTGNRVDEQFF.

The rearrangement uses TRBV20-1 and TRBJ1-3; D gene ambiguous. There are 14 residues in the CDR3. Trimming shortened V by 3 bases and J by 0 bases, and 9 bases separated the two germline ends. From germline, CDR1 is DFQATT and CDR2 SNEGSKA (reference sequence). The CDR3 DNA reads TGCAGTGCTAGTGGTCTAAGCTCTGGAAACACCATATATTTT. Protein product: CSASGLSSGNTIYF.

The CDR3 region has the DNA TGCAGCGTTTTGGGGGGCGCAGGGGGAAACACTGAAGCTTTCTTT. Its translation is CSVLGGAGGNTEAFF. This chain uses TRBV29-1 with TRBJ1-1; TRBD1 agrees at 7 bases. The CDR3 consists of 15 residues. The germline gives CDR1 SQVTM, CDR2 ANQGSEA. The junction had 11 bases not matched to a gene; V was cut back by 5 bases and J by 2 bases.

The chain recombines TRBV9 with TRBJ2-7; D is perhaps TRBD2 (7 bases). Germline V gene data show CDR1 as SGDLS and CDR2 as YYNGEE. The length of the CDR3 is 15 residues. V shed 4 bases and J shed 2 bases, with 16 bases lying between them. CDR3 bases: TGTGCCAGCAGCCGGGGGGCTAGCGGAACCTACGAGCAGTACTTC. It translates to CASSRGASGTYEQYF.